The entry below gives a single T cell receptor (beta chain) sequence along with its context. This specimen belongs to a study of blood T cell repertoires in COVID-19. CDR3 length: 15 residues. Deletions cut 5 bases from V and 4 bases from J, with 14 bases between. CDR1 is SGHNT, CDR2 YENEEA, per germline. Clones were read by immunoSEQ multiplex PCR, and TCRdb kept only the in-frame ones, dropping some. Among about 180,000 clones listed, about 80% were seen once. Participants were aged about 18 to 100 years from 20 to 30 US areas. Categorization into cohorts depended on clinical history that participants reported. A COVID-19 case had been met by exposed participants during the 2 weeks before study entry.

This receptor was taken from a man aged 55-75 years who had been exposed to COVID-19. This rearrangement joins TRBV11-3 to TRBJ2-2, with D maybe TRBD1 (6 bases). Material for sequencing was PBMCs or T cells enriched from blood (not recorded which). Here the CDR3 reads CASSQRTVATGELFF. The CDR3 DNA follows: TGTGCCAGCAGCCAAAGGACAGTAGCCACCGGGGAGCTGTTTTTT.